The source of this T cell receptor (beta chain) is a study of technical replicates of blood from several donors. Clones were read by immunoSEQ multiplex PCR, and TCRdb kept only the in-frame ones, dropping some. The table lists some 56,000 clones, 90% to 95% of them singletons. Losses at the gene ends were 5 bases for V and 2 bases for J; bases not matched to a gene: 15. From germline, CDR1 is SSHAT and CDR2 FNYEAQ (reference sequence). CDR3 size: 18 residues. The clonotype originates from a human donor in good health. Some clones in this sample may be carry-over from other donors' samples. The sample taken for sequencing was PBMCs. The chain joins TRBV7-7 to TRBJ2-1, with 7 nucleotides matching TRBD2. The CDR3 region is CASSAWEGPNAPYNEQFF. CDR3 nucleotides: TGTGCCAGCAGCGCCTGGGAGGGACCTAACGCGCCCTACAATGAGCAGTTCTTC.